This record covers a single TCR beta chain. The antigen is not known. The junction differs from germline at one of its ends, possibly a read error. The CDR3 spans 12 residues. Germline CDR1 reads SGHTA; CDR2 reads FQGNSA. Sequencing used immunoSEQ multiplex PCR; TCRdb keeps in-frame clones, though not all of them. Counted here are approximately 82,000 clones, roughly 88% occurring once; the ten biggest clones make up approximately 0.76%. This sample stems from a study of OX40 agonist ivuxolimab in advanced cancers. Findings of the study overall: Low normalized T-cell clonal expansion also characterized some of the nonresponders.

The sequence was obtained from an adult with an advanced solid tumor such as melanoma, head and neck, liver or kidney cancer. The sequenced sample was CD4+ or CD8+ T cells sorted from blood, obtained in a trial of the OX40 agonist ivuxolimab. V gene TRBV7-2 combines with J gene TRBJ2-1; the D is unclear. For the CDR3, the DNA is TGTGCCAGCACCCATTCATATGGTGAGGAGTTCTTC. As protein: CASTHSYGEEFF.